The clone carrying this T cell receptor (beta chain) was recorded a few times. TCRdb used MiXCR to reprocess the RT-PCR reads, holding one entry per CDR3 protein. This table has approximately 500,000 distinct CDR3 sequences, roughly 23% appearing once. This record belongs to a study of response to subunit inactivated influenza vaccine. This CDR3 is 15 amino acids long. Germline CDR1 is LNHNV and CDR2 is YYDKDF (reference sequence). V was shortened by 5 bases and J by 1 base, with 14 bases between the two germline ends. The same data also contributed to another study, on T cells expressing NK-cell markers. From that paper: 5'RACE template switching with UMIs produced the TCR beta cDNA. Each TCR beta repertoire originated in sorted T cells that were CD3+CD56+NKG2C+, CD3+CD56+NKG2C- or CD3+CD56-NKG2C+.

Sequenced here: CD4+ T cells sorted from PBMCs, sampled 12 days after vaccination. This receptor was taken from a man aged 45-60 years who received an inactivated influenza vaccine. The rearrangement uses TRBV15 and TRBJ1-1; D perhaps matches TRBD1 (6 bases). CDR3 sequence (DNA): TGTGCCACCAGCCCAGAGGGGGAGCAGAACACTGAAGCTTTCTTT. This sequence encodes CATSPEGEQNTEAFF.